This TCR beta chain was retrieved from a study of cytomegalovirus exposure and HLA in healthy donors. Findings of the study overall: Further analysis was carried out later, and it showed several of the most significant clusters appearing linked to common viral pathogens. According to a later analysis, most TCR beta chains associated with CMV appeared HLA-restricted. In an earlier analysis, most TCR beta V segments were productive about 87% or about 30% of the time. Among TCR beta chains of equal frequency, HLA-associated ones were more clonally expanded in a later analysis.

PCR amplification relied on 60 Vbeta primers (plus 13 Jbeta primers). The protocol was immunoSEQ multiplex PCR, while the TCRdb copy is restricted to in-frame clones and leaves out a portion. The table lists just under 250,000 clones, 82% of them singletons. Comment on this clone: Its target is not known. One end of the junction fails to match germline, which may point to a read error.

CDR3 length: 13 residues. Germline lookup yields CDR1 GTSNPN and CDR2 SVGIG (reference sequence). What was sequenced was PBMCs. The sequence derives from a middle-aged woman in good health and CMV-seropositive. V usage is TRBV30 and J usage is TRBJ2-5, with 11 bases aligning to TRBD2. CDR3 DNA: TGTGCCGGGGGGACTAGCGGCCAAGAGGCCCAGTACTTC. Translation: CAGGTSGQEAQYF.